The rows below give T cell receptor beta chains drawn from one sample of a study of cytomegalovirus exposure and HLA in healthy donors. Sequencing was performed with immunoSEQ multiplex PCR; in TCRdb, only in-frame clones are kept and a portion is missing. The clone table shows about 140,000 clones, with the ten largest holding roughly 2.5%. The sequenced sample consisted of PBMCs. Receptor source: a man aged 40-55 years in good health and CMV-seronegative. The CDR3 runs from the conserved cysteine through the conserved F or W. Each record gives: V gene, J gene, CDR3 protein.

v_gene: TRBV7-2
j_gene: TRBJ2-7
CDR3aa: CASSVTGGSYEQYF

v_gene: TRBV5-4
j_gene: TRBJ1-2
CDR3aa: CASRKGQGPNYGYTF

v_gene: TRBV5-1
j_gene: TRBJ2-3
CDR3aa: CASSPGQGRATDTQYF

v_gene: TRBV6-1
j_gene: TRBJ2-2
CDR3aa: CASSQGAGRGRAGELFF

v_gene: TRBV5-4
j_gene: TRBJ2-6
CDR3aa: CASSSGGGLALFSGANVLTF

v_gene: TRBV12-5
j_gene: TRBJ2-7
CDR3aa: CASGTAGPKGSYEQYF

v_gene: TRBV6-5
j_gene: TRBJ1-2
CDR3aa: CASSYTRGNYGYTF

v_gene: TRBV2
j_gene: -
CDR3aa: CASAGQVYEQYF

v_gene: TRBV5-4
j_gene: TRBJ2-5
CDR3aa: CASSLAGGQWETQYF

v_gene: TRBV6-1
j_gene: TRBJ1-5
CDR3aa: CASSDSLGQPQHF

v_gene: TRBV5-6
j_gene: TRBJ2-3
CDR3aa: CASSSPSGGTDTQYF

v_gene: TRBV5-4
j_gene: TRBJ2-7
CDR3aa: CASSSGLREFGDEQYF

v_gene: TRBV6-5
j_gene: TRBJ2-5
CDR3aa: CASIIQGTQYF

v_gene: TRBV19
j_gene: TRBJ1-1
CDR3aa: CASRPRAGQGNTEAFF

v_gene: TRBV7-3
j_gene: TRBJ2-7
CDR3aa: CASSLGNSGILSEQYF

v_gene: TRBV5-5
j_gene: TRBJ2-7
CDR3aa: CASSIPGGPYEQYF

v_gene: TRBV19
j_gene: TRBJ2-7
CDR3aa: CASSITTGGSYEQYF

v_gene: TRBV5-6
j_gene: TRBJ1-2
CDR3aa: CASSTRTGLNGYTF

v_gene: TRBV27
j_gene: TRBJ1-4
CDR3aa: CASSITGFANEKLFF

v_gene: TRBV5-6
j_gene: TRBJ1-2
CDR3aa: CASSSQGNYGYTF

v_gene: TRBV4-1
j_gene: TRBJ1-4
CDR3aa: CASSQEGRTNEKLFF

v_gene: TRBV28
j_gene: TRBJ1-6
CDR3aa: CASSLTGTGYNSPLHF

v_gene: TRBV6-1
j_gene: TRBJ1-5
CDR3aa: CASSKQGGYQPQHF

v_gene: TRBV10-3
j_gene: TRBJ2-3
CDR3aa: CAIRGEGWADTQYF

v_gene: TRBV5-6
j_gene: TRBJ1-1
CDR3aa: CASSLGTFIEAFF